This is a list of T cell receptor beta chains from one sample in a study of blood T cells in healthy people across ages. TCRdb independently ran MiXCR on the 5' RACE reads; one entry per CDR3 protein. The table lists 1.8 million or so distinct CDR3 sequences, approximately 40% of them singletons. Sequenced material: blood. All receptors derive from a human donor in good health. Each CDR3 is given without its conserved first and last residue. Each record gives: clone size, J gene, V gene, CDR3 protein. Where a row states a size, it is once, few, many or the class of an expanded clone; other rows omit it.

abundance: -; j_gene: TRBJ2-7; v_gene: TRBV29-1; CDR3aa: SVEGRVGTYEQY
abundance: -; j_gene: TRBJ1-3; v_gene: TRBV29-1; CDR3aa: SVEGQTSGNTIY
abundance: few; j_gene: TRBJ1-2; v_gene: TRBV12-3/TRBV12-4; CDR3aa: ASSPGGSSQTLGYT
abundance: few; j_gene: TRBJ2-5; v_gene: TRBV5-1; CDR3aa: ASSHGQIQETQY
abundance: -; j_gene: TRBJ2-5; v_gene: TRBV6-1; CDR3aa: ASSLDRDGTQY
abundance: -; j_gene: TRBJ1-5; v_gene: TRBV4-2; CDR3aa: ASSPGWPESNQPQH
abundance: -; j_gene: TRBJ2-5; v_gene: TRBV4-3; CDR3aa: ASSPGLAGGFQETQY
abundance: -; j_gene: -; v_gene: TRBV7-8; CDR3aa: ASSFYSLRAQETQY
abundance: -; j_gene: TRBJ1-2; v_gene: TRBV9; CDR3aa: ASSVGSSYGYT
abundance: few; j_gene: TRBJ1-2; v_gene: TRBV7-2; CDR3aa: ANSRFVGAESRLYGYT
abundance: few; j_gene: TRBJ2-5; v_gene: TRBV6-2/TRBV6-3; CDR3aa: ASTPAGRQETQY
abundance: -; j_gene: TRBJ1-5; v_gene: TRBV6-2/TRBV6-3; CDR3aa: ASTPHDRGHQPQH
abundance: -; j_gene: TRBJ2-1; v_gene: TRBV4-3; CDR3aa: ASSLPSVNEQF
abundance: -; j_gene: TRBJ2-1; v_gene: TRBV6-2/TRBV6-3; CDR3aa: ASSDATRRDYNEQF
abundance: few; j_gene: TRBJ1-5; v_gene: TRBV7-2; CDR3aa: ASSYGIYQPQH
abundance: many; j_gene: TRBJ1-2; v_gene: TRBV6-2/TRBV6-3; CDR3aa: ASSPWRAFQLGYT
abundance: -; j_gene: TRBJ2-1; v_gene: TRBV5-1; CDR3aa: ASSGDPNSYNEQF
abundance: -; j_gene: TRBJ2-1; v_gene: TRBV4-2; CDR3aa: ASSQDRRSGYEQF
abundance: -; j_gene: TRBJ1-4; v_gene: TRBV7-2; CDR3aa: ASSLSLGSDEKLF
abundance: -; j_gene: TRBJ2-1; v_gene: TRBV7-9; CDR3aa: ASTYTDQETQF
abundance: few; j_gene: TRBJ2-7; v_gene: TRBV7-6; CDR3aa: ASSPIRDRFYEQY
abundance: -; j_gene: TRBJ2-1; v_gene: TRBV12-3/TRBV12-4; CDR3aa: ASSIRTGRNEQF
abundance: few; j_gene: TRBJ2-7; v_gene: TRBV12-5; CDR3aa: ASTSGGNSYEQY
abundance: -; j_gene: TRBJ2-7; v_gene: TRBV13; CDR3aa: ASSPGQRISYEQY
abundance: -; j_gene: TRBJ2-2; v_gene: TRBV7-3; CDR3aa: ASSRLAGATGELF
abundance: few; j_gene: TRBJ2-2; v_gene: TRBV29-1; CDR3aa: SVLEGRTGNTGELF
abundance: -; j_gene: TRBJ2-7; v_gene: TRBV4-2; CDR3aa: ASSQGRGSVYEQY
abundance: few; j_gene: TRBJ1-1; v_gene: TRBV20-1; CDR3aa: SARVIANTEAF
abundance: -; j_gene: TRBJ1-4; v_gene: TRBV9; CDR3aa: ASSVDQPNEKLF
abundance: -; j_gene: TRBJ1-2; v_gene: TRBV6-5; CDR3aa: ASSYSGQRGWYGYT
abundance: few; j_gene: TRBJ1-4; v_gene: TRBV12-3/TRBV12-4; CDR3aa: ASRQAINEKLF
abundance: -; j_gene: TRBJ2-3; v_gene: TRBV24-1; CDR3aa: ATSDPREGEGTQY
abundance: -; j_gene: TRBJ1-2; v_gene: TRBV20-1; CDR3aa: SARGQLLNYGYT
abundance: -; j_gene: TRBJ2-5; v_gene: TRBV7-9; CDR3aa: ASKRGSQETQY
abundance: few; j_gene: TRBJ2-3; v_gene: TRBV5-5; CDR3aa: ASSFNPDSTDTQY
abundance: -; j_gene: TRBJ1-5; v_gene: TRBV10-3; CDR3aa: AISEMGSNQPQH
abundance: -; j_gene: TRBJ2-7; v_gene: TRBV12-3/TRBV12-4; CDR3aa: ASTLRSTDEQY
abundance: -; j_gene: TRBJ2-7; v_gene: TRBV20-1; CDR3aa: SASEPPLGTGTYEQY
abundance: once; j_gene: TRBJ1-1; v_gene: TRBV29-1; CDR3aa: SERPQGMNAEAF
abundance: -; j_gene: TRBJ1-5; v_gene: TRBV20-1; CDR3aa: SARGDRENQPQH